The next 13 T cell receptor beta chains were all read from a single sample in a study of blood T cells in healthy people across ages. Combining a sample-barcoded 5' primer with a J-beta primer mix, a second PCR ran for roughly 6 to 12 cycles. TCRdb ran MiXCR on the 5' RACE reads and lists one entry per CDR3 protein. The top ten hold about 4% of the sample, which has 1,500,000 or so distinct CDR3 sequences, under 55% seen once. Sequenced material: blood. Every receptor here comes from a woman younger than 30 in good health.

This chain's CDR3 is CSASGLAAFSSYNEQFF. Here the CDR3 DNA reads TGCAGTGCTAGCGGACTAGCGGCTTTCAGCTCCTACAATGAGCAGTTCTTC. V gene TRBV20-1 combines with J gene TRBJ2-1; 10 bases align to TRBD2. Germline CDR1 is DFQATT and CDR2 is SNEGSKA (reference sequence). V dropped 3 bases and J dropped 0; count of bases not matched to a gene: 8. The CDR3 sequence is 17 residues long.

This clonotype was counted only a few times. The V gene is TRBV20-1, the J gene TRBJ2-7; D gene ambiguous. V lost 3 bases to trimming and J lost 5 bases, with 17 bases between them. Germline CDR1 reads DFQATT; CDR2 reads SNEGSKA (reference sequence). CDR3 length: 14 residues. In DNA form, the CDR3 reads TGCAGTGCTAGCGAAATAGGGCCGTACGACGAGCAGTACTTC. Protein product: CSASEIGPYDEQYF.

Only a few counts were recorded for this clonotype. The chain joins TRBV4-3 to TRBJ2-1, with no clear D. Germline values: CDR1 LGHNA, CDR2 YSLEER. Trimming took off 0 bases at V and 0 bases at J, with 18 bases between the two ends. The length of the CDR3 is 19 residues. The CDR3 sequence: CASSQDLGEEWSSYNEQFF. Written as DNA, the CDR3 is TGCGCCAGCAGCCAAGATTTGGGCGAAGAGTGGAGCTCCTACAATGAGCAGTTCTTC.

DNA of the CDR3: TGTGCCAGCAGCTTAGTGCCTAGCGTCTCCTACAATGAGCAGTTCTTC. Its translation: CASSLVPSVSYNEQFF. The chain links TRBV11-2 to TRBJ2-1; TRBD2 might be the D (6 bases). Deletions cut 1 base from V and 0 bases from J, with 10 bases between. Germline values: CDR1 SGHAT, CDR2 FQNNGV. CDR3 length: 16 residues.

V and J are TRBV10-2 and TRBJ1-2; D perhaps matches TRBD1 (6 bases). With 9 bases removed from V and 5 bases from J, the gap between germline ends came to 16 bases. The CDR3 is 13 residues long. Germline CDR1 is WSHSY and CDR2 is SAAADI. For the CDR3, the DNA is TGCGCCAGTACAGACAGGCTAGTTTATGGCTACACCTTC. Translated: CASTDRLVYGYTF.

This clonotype was picked up one time. The junction does not match germline at one end; this may be a read error. The rearrangement joins TRBV7-2 to TRBJ1-5; D ambiguous. Germline V gene lookup returns CDR1 SGHTA and CDR2 FQGNSA. The CDR3 totals 14 residues. The CDR3 sequence is CSSSGVNSNQLQHF. CDR3 nucleotide sequence: TGTTCCAGCAGCGGAGTTAATAGCAATCAGCTCCAGCATTTT.

This clonotype was recorded only once. V and J are TRBV3-1 and TRBJ2-7, with D uncertain. V was trimmed by 4 bases and J by 6 bases, leaving 13 bases between them. The CDR3 covers 13 residues. CDR1 and CDR2 (germline): LGHDT, YNNKEL (reference sequence). The CDR3 DNA sequence: TGTGCCAGCAGCCGGGATCAGGTTCGCGAGCAGTACTTC. This encodes CASSRDQVREQYF.

This clonotype was found many times. The chain couples TRBV20-1 to TRBJ2-3; TRBD2 agrees at 8 bases. The CDR3 loop spans 14 amino acids. Germline lookup yields CDR1 DFQATT and CDR2 SNEGSKA (reference sequence). Trimming took 3 bases from V and 4 from J; bases not matched to a gene: 6. CDR3 residues: CSARPGGRPDTQYF. CDR3 nucleotide sequence: TGCAGTGCTAGGCCGGGGGGGAGACCAGATACGCAGTATTTT.

The chain combines TRBV7-2 with TRBJ2-1; tentatively, D is TRBD2 (5 bases). This CDR3 spans 14 amino acids. With 6 bases removed from V and 3 bases from J, the gap between germline ends came to 12 bases. Germline assignment: CDR1 SGHTA and CDR2 FQGNSA. CDR3: CASRQIGDYNEQFF. DNA for the CDR3: TGTGCCAGCAGACAAATCGGGGACTACAATGAGCAGTTCTTC. The full variable domain, with the rest looked up from reference TRBV7-2 and TRBJ2-1, is GAGVSQSPSNKVTEKGKDVELRCDPISGHTALYWYRQSLGQGLEFLIYFQGNSAPDKSGLPSDRFSAERTGGSVSTLTIQRTQQEDSAVYLCASRQIGDYNEQFFGPGTRLTVL.

The chain carries TRBV7-2 and TRBJ2-7, with 7 bases lining up with TRBD2. The CDR3 sequence is 15 residues long. With V trimmed by 3 bases and J by 2 bases, 7 bases remained unmatched. CDR1 and CDR2 from the germline V gene are SGHTA and FQGNSA. CDR3 in amino acids: CASSLRMGGPYEQYF. The CDR3 region has the DNA TGTGCCAGCAGCTTGCGGATGGGAGGGCCCTACGAGCAGTACTTC.

The V call is TRBV10-3, the J call TRBJ2-7, with 13 bases aligning to TRBD2. Germline CDR1 ENHRY, CDR2 SYGVKD. The CDR3 sequence is 18 residues long. Unmatched junction bases numbered 18, after V lost 6 bases and J lost 7 bases. CDR3 nucleotide sequence: TGTGCCATCAGCCGCGCACCCTCACTAGCGGGGGGGTCCAAAGAGCAGTACTTC. It is translated as CAISRAPSLAGGSKEQYF.

The chain recombines TRBV15 with TRBJ2-7; D call uncertain. Germline loops: CDR1 LNHNV, CDR2 YYDKDF (reference sequence). The CDR3 spans 13 residues. V was trimmed by 0 bases and J by 3 bases, leaving 6 bases between them. The CDR3 DNA reads TGTGCCACCAGCAGAGATGCGGTCTACGAGCAGTACTTC. It translates to CATSRDAVYEQYF.

The V and J genes are TRBV7-2 and TRBJ1-2; 9 bases map to TRBD1. Per germline, CDR1 SGHTA and CDR2 FQGNSA. There are 16 residues in the CDR3. The V segment lost 7 bases and the J segment 0 bases; nucleotides outside the gene matches: 9. The CDR3 loop reads CASTMGQGGSNYGYTF. The CDR3 coding sequence is TGTGCCAGCACCATGGGACAGGGAGGATCTAACTATGGCTACACCTTC.